This TCR beta chain appears in the sequencing data of a study of tumor T cells in aggressive B-cell lymphoma. Repertoires were generated with immunoSEQ multiplex PCR, while TCRdb's copy carries only in-frame clones and drops some. The sample consists of thousands of clones, 79% of them appearing once. Trimming left V 2 bases short and J 7 bases short, with 18 bases between. CDR3 length: 15 amino acids. Germline CDR1 and CDR2: GTSNPN and SVGIG (reference sequence). Sequencing was carried out using tumor tissue. The chain carries TRBV30 and TRBJ2-1, with a tentative D call TRBD2 (7 bases). This receptor was taken from an adult with diffuse large B cell lymphoma. The CDR3 region has the DNA TGTGCCTGGAGTTCGGGGGGCGTCAGTAGGAATGAGCAGTTCTTC. This translates into CAWSSGGVSRNEQFF.